This passage covers 19 T cell receptor beta chains from one sample sequenced in a study of CD8 T cells in ankylosing spondylitis. TCRdb reprocessed the 5' RACE reads via MiXCR and lists one record per CDR3 protein. The sample has just over 300,000 distinct CDR3 sequences, about a fifth seen once; the top ten hold under 4%. The specimen was blood, either unsorted or a sorted T cell fraction (not recorded which). All receptors derive from a female donor with ankylosing spondylitis or in good health (not recorded which).

V gene TRBV5-8 combines with J gene TRBJ2-3; 10 bases align to TRBD2. The CDR3 contains 15 residues. Looked up from germline, CDR1 is SGHTS and CDR2 is YDEGEE. With 4 bases clipped from V and 5 bases from J, the junction kept 7 bases outside the gene matches. CDR3 in amino acids: CASSNLLAGIDTQYF. The CDR3 nucleotides read TGTGCCAGCAGCAACTTACTAGCGGGAATAGATACGCAGTATTTT.

The V and J genes are TRBV4-2 and TRBJ2-1, with 7 bases matching TRBD1. J was trimmed by 0 bases and V by 0 bases; bases with no gene match: 5. The CDR3 is 17 amino acids. Germline CDR1 and CDR2: LGHNA and YNFKEQ. This CDR3 is CASSQEPGGISYNEQFF. CDR3 coding DNA: TGTGCCAGCAGCCAAGAGCCAGGGGGAATCTCCTACAATGAGCAGTTCTTC.

The chain employs TRBV29-1 and TRBJ1-2; 7 nucleotides match TRBD1. This CDR3 comprises 13 residues. Germline CDR1 SQVTM, CDR2 ANQGSEA. The trim removed 3 bases at V and 4 bases at J, leaving 5 bases unmatched. CDR3 sequence reads: CSVEWGQPYGYTF. CDR3 DNA: TGCAGCGTTGAGTGGGGACAGCCCTATGGCTACACCTTC.

This rearrangement joins TRBV6-4 to TRBJ1-1; 7 bases are shared with TRBD1. Germline CDR1 is MRHNA and CDR2 is SNTAGT. J was trimmed by 0 bases and V by 6 bases; bases with no gene match: 7. CDR3 length: 15 residues. CDR3 sequence (DNA): TGTGCCAGCAGGCGGGACAGTGGCTTGAACACTGAAGCTTTCTTT. This translates into CASRRDSGLNTEAFF.

The chain couples TRBV6-1 to TRBJ2-3; 14 bases fit TRBD2. CDR1 is MNHNS, CDR2 SASEGT, per germline. CDR3 length equals 17 residues. J gave up 3 bases and V 6 bases, and 8 bases lay outside the gene matches. This CDR3 reads CASSRLAGGKGTDTQYF. For the CDR3, the DNA is TGTGCCAGCAGCAGACTAGCGGGGGGGAAAGGGACAGATACGCAGTATTTT.

Only a few counts were recorded for this clonotype. V is TRBV5-1 and J is TRBJ2-1; TRBD2 matches at 13 bases. This CDR3 contains 16 residues. CDR1 and CDR2 (germline): SGHRS, YFSETQ. J gave up 4 bases and V 4 bases, and 5 bases lay outside the gene matches. The CDR3 coding sequence is TGCGCCAGCAGCCCTAGACTAGCGGGAGGTTACAATGAGCAGTTCTTC. It specifies CASSPRLAGGYNEQFF.

This clonotype showed up just a few times. The V call is TRBV12-3 or TRBV12-4, the J call TRBJ1-1; 9 positions match TRBD1. CDR3 length equals 19 residues. V lost 6 bases and J lost 9; bases outside the gene matches: 26. The DNA for the CDR3 is TGTGCCAGCAGCCGAGAGACAGGGGGTTGGTATATAGCCACTGAAAAAGCTTTCTTT. Amino acids: CASSRETGGWYIATEKAFF.

In this sample, this clonotype turned up many times. V is TRBV20-1 and J is TRBJ1-2; D remains ambiguous. CDR1 DFQATT and CDR2 SNEGSKA come from the germline V gene (reference sequence). The V end lost 3 bases, the J end lost 8 bases, and 10 bases lay between the germline ends. The CDR3 is made up of 11 amino acids. The CDR3 sequence is CSASMGVGYTF. The CDR3 nucleotides are TGCAGTGCTAGTATGGGAGTCGGCTACACCTTC.

The CDR3 loop reads CASSSWDYGYTF. CDR3 in DNA: TGTGCCAGCAGCTCCTGGGACTATGGCTACACCTTC. This chain connects TRBV12-3 or TRBV12-4 to TRBJ1-2; unclear D gene. V was shortened by 6 bases and J by 3 bases, with 8 bases between the two germline ends. CDR3 length: 12 residues.

The chain employs TRBV5-6 and TRBJ2-5, with no clear D. CDR1 and CDR2 from the germline V gene are SGHDT and YYEEEE. With 4 bases removed from V and 0 bases from J, the gap between germline ends came to 16 bases. The CDR3 sequence is 16 residues long. The CDR3 nucleotides are TGTGCCAGCAGCCTAGACTCAAGCACGTACCAAGAGACCCAGTACTTC. Protein sequence: CASSLDSSTYQETQYF.

The rearrangement links TRBV20-1 to TRBJ1-5; D not certain. The germline V and J ends were trimmed by 3 bases and 5 bases, with 11 bases remaining between them. CDR3 length: 13 residues. Germline-derived CDR1 and CDR2 are DFQATT and SNEGSKA (reference sequence). This chain's CDR3 is CSARVLRDQPQHF. DNA for the CDR3: TGCAGTGCTAGGGTCCTAAGGGATCAGCCCCAGCATTTT.

The chain recombines TRBV2 with TRBJ2-7; the match to TRBD1 covers 7 bases. The CDR3 contains 14 residues. The germline V gene encodes CDR1 SNHLY and CDR2 FYNNEI. V trimming: 6 bases; J trimming: 0 bases; junction bases outside the gene matches: 5. CDR3 residues: CASRGTAASYEQYF. CDR3 DNA sequence: TGTGCCAGCAGGGGGACAGCCGCCTCCTACGAGCAGTACTTC. Full variable domain (remainder filled in from reference TRBV2 and TRBJ2-7): EPEVTQTPSHQVTQMGQEVILRCVPISNHLYFYWYRQILGQKVEFLVSFYNNEISEKSEIFDDQFSVERPDGSNFTLKIRSTKLEDSAMYFCASRGTAASYEQYFGPGTRLTVT.

The CDR3 reads CASSHISGRTNYGYTF. CDR3 in DNA: TGTGCCAGCAGCCATATCAGCGGACGGACTAACTATGGCTACACCTTC. The chain joins TRBV9 to TRBJ1-2, with D unresolved. Germline V lookup: CDR1 SGDLS, CDR2 YYNGEE. Between the trimmed V and J ends, which lost 4 bases and 0 bases, there was a span of 16 bases. This CDR3 region has 16 residues.

Here the CDR3 reads CASSVEAGLATDTQYF. Written as DNA, the CDR3 is TGTGCCAGCAGCGTAGAAGCGGGACTAGCGACAGATACGCAGTATTTT. The genes are TRBV9 and TRBJ2-3; 10 bases map to TRBD2. Germline loops: CDR1 SGDLS, CDR2 YYNGEE. The CDR3 runs to 16 residues. V trimming: 0 bases; J trimming: 3 bases; junction bases outside the gene matches: 4.

The chain combines TRBV2 with TRBJ1-4; D possibly corresponds to TRBD1 (5 bases). The CDR3 has 14 amino acids. Looked up from germline, CDR1 is SNHLY and CDR2 is FYNNEI. V gave up 5 bases and J gave up 4 bases, with 11 bases separating them. CDR3 sequence: CASSRDGGNEKLFF. CDR3 bases: TGTGCCAGCAGTCGGGACGGAGGTAATGAAAAACTGTTTTTT.

This clonotype was observed a handful of times. The gene calls are TRBV10-3 and TRBJ2-7, with D perhaps assigned TRBD1 or TRBD2 (5 bases each). With 4 bases removed from V and 3 bases from J, the gap between germline ends came to 16 bases. Per germline, CDR1 ENHRY and CDR2 SYGVKD. This CDR3 is built from 15 residues. The CDR3 nucleotides are TGTGCCATCAGTGGCCCGGTGGGGGACCACTACGAGCAGTACTTC. The encoded protein is CAISGPVGDHYEQYF.

The chain couples TRBV20-1 to TRBJ2-7; D gene ambiguous. In germline, CDR1 is DFQATT, CDR2 SNEGSKA (reference sequence). The CDR3 runs to 12 residues. V lost 6 bases and J 0 bases, leaving 9 bases between the germline ends. The CDR3 is CSAFGDSYEQYF. The CDR3 DNA follows: TGCAGTGCGTTTGGGGACTCCTACGAGCAGTACTTC.

The chain recombines TRBV6-1 with TRBJ2-5, with D unclear. The V end lost 2 bases, the J end lost 2 bases, and 9 bases lay between the germline ends. From germline, CDR1 is MNHNS and CDR2 SASEGT. This CDR3 has 14 residues. CDR3 in amino acids: CASSELYSQETQYF. The CDR3 DNA sequence: TGTGCCAGCAGTGAACTTTACAGTCAAGAGACCCAGTACTTC.

This clonotype turned up a few times. The chain has TRBV13 and TRBJ2-5; either TRBD1 or TRBD2 may supply D (7 bases each). This CDR3 comprises 15 residues. Germline CDR1 PRHDT, CDR2 FYEKMQ (reference sequence). The V end lost 6 bases, the J end lost 4 bases, and 18 bases lay between the germline ends. DNA for the CDR3: TGTGCCAGCAGACTACAGGGGAGGGTAGGAGAGACCCAGTACTTC. Residues: CASRLQGRVGETQYF.